The 16 T cell receptor beta chains given below trace back to one sample, sequenced in a study of T cells in Graves' hyperthyroidism and ophthalmopathy. The source material, RNA transcripts, was used to amplify TCR beta CDR3 regions. HTBI primers drove first-round RT-PCR of the TCR CDR3. TCRdb itself ran the multiplex PCR reads through MiXCR, one entry per CDR3 protein. The sample holds fewer than 400,000 distinct CDR3 sequences, about 14% seen once. Material for sequencing was blood. Receptors originate from a man over 45 with Graves' ophthalmopathy.

This clonotype was observed at least ten times. This rearrangement joins TRBV20-1 to TRBJ2-1; 9 bases fit TRBD1. CDR1 and CDR2 (germline): DFQATT, SNEGSKA (reference sequence). The CDR3 loop spans 14 amino acids. Trimming cost V 4 bases and J 1 base; bases outside gene matches: 2. CDR3 in amino acids: CSAKTGGSYNEQFF. DNA for the CDR3: TGCAGTGCTAAGACAGGGGGGTCCTACAATGAGCAGTTCTTC.

This clonotype was counted only a few times. The chain joins TRBV19 to TRBJ2-6; 7 nucleotides agree with TRBD1. Losses at the gene ends were 7 bases for V and 0 bases for J; bases not matched to a gene: 6. This CDR3 region has 16 residues. Germline V gene data show CDR1 as LNHDA and CDR2 as SQIVND (reference sequence). The CDR3 spells CASTGQANSGANVLTF. The CDR3 nucleotides are TGTGCCAGTACAGGACAGGCGAACTCTGGGGCCAACGTCCTGACTTTC.

The chain couples TRBV3-1 to TRBJ2-7, with TRBD1 matching over 9 bases. Germline loops: CDR1 LGHDT, CDR2 YNNKEL (reference sequence). J was trimmed by 6 bases and V by 4 bases; bases with no gene match: 7. The CDR3 is 14 amino acids. The CDR3 is CASSRGTGYSEQYF. CDR3 nucleotide sequence: TGTGCCAGCAGCCGCGGGACAGGGTATTCCGAGCAGTACTTC.

This clonotype was counted ten times or more. The CDR3 bases are TGCAGTGCCCGAAGGAGAGGTCAGCCCCAGCATTTT. Translated, it gives CSARRRGQPQHF. This chain joins TRBV20-1 and TRBJ1-5, with D unresolved. V lost 6 bases to trimming and J lost 6 bases, with 12 bases between them. The CDR3 runs to 12 residues. Germline V gene data show CDR1 as DFQATT and CDR2 as SNEGSKA (reference sequence).

This clonotype was recorded many times. The CDR3 reads CSARRPSSGSTDTQYF. DNA of the CDR3: TGCAGTGCTAGACGGCCCTCTAGCGGGAGTACAGATACGCAGTATTTT. The chain is built from TRBV20-1 and TRBJ2-3; TRBD2 agrees at 10 bases. V lost 2 bases, J lost 3 bases, and 8 bases stayed unmatched. Germline CDR1 DFQATT, CDR2 SNEGSKA (reference sequence). CDR3 length equals 16 residues.

This clonotype was detected only a few times. This chain uses TRBV7-8 with TRBJ2-7, with no clear D. Germline CDR1 and CDR2: SGHVS and FQNEAQ. Trimming left V 6 bases short and J 4 bases short, with 16 bases between. The CDR3 runs to 14 residues. The chain's CDR3 is CASSTLRQGYEQYF. CDR3 in DNA: TGTGCCAGCAGTACCCTCCGGCAAGGATACGAGCAGTACTTC.

Remarks on this clonotype: A much larger clone is a single base away; this may be a read error. This chain uses TRBV9 with TRBJ2-7; no reliable D call. The CDR3 totals 17 residues. Trimming shortened V by 0 bases and J by 2 bases, and 18 bases separated the two germline ends. Germline V gene data show CDR1 as SGDLS and CDR2 as YYNGEE. The CDR3 spells CASSVEPSPHSTYEQYF. The CDR3 coding sequence is TGTGCCAGCAGCGTAGAGCCTTCCCCCCATAGCACCTACGAGCAGTACTTC.

About this clonotype: This may come from a read error, since a much larger clone is one base off. The chain uses TRBV10-3 and TRBJ2-5; no clear D. The germline V gene has CDR1 ENHRY and CDR2 SYGVKD. The CDR3 is 12 residues long. The V gene lost 1 base and the J gene lost 5 bases, with 5 bases spanning the gap. Here the CDR3 DNA reads TGTGCCATCAGTGAGTTTGGGGAGACCCAGTACTTC. This encodes CAISEFGETQYF.

This clonotype showed up many times. The chain couples TRBV5-5 to TRBJ2-7; no definite D call. The ends were cut back, 5 bases at V and 0 bases at J, with 12 bases in the middle. Germline V gives CDR1 SGHKS, CDR2 YYEKEE (reference sequence). The CDR3 sequence is 14 residues long. DNA of the CDR3: TGTGCCAGCAGAACATCCGTCAGCTCCTACGAGCAGTACTTC. This translates into CASRTSVSSYEQYF.

This clonotype was recorded many times. The chain joins TRBV5-1 to TRBJ2-3; 9 bases are shared with TRBD2. V lost 2 bases and J lost 0; bases outside the gene matches: 10. The CDR3 runs 18 residues. Germline assignment: CDR1 SGHRS and CDR2 YFSETQ. The CDR3 coding sequence is TGCGCCAGCAGCTTAATACCGACTAGCGGAGCTAGCACAGATACGCAGTATTTT. Its translation is CASSLIPTSGASTDTQYF. The whole variable domain, filled in from reference TRBV5-1 and TRBJ2-3, reads KAGVTQTPRYLIKTRGQQVTLSCSPISGHRSVSWYQQTPGQGLQFLFEYFSETQRNKGNFPGRFSGRQFSNSRSEMNVSTLELGDSALYLCASSLIPTSGASTDTQYFGPGTRLTVL.

This clonotype was observed a few times. This sequence joins TRBV7-2 and TRBJ2-7; D is ambiguous. Deletions cut 5 bases from V and 6 bases from J, with 8 bases between. Germline V gene lookup returns CDR1 SGHTA and CDR2 FQGNSA. The CDR3 runs 11 residues. CDR3 sequence: CASSPDAEQYF. CDR3 bases: TGTGCCAGCAGCCCCGACGCCGAGCAGTACTTC.

In its sample, this clonotype was seen once. This chain's CDR3 is CASSLRQTIHYGYTF. For the CDR3, the DNA is TGTGCCAGCAGTCTTAGACAGACTATTCACTATGGCTACACCTTC. This rearrangement joins TRBV6-1 to TRBJ1-2; perhaps TRBD1 as D (5 bases). The CDR3 is made up of 15 amino acids. Trimming pared 5 bases from V and 3 bases from J, leaving 16 bases between. CDR1 MNHNS and CDR2 SASEGT come from the germline V gene.

This clonotype was seen at least ten times. The V call is TRBV20-1, the J call TRBJ2-1; 7 nucleotides match TRBD1. The CDR3 totals 15 residues. Germline loops: CDR1 DFQATT, CDR2 SNEGSKA (reference sequence). The trim removed 1 base at V and 3 bases at J, leaving 6 bases unmatched. The CDR3 loop is CSARGGWDSYNEQFF. As DNA, the CDR3 is TGCAGTGCTAGAGGTGGATGGGACAGCTACAATGAGCAGTTCTTC.

The V gene is TRBV20-1, the J gene TRBJ2-2, with unresolved D. The V gene's germline CDR1 is DFQATT and CDR2 SNEGSKA (reference sequence). The length of the CDR3 is 15 residues. The ends were cut back, 0 bases at V and 8 bases at J, with 16 bases in the middle. The CDR3: CSARDPRSGAGELFF. CDR3 bases: TGCAGTGCTAGAGACCCTCGCTCAGGTGCTGGGGAGCTGTTTTTT.

In this sample, this clonotype turned up many times. This chain links TRBV27 with TRBJ2-1; weak D call: TRBD2 (5 bases). V was pared by 2 bases and J by 8 bases, with 19 bases between. CDR1 is MNHEY, CDR2 SMNVEV, per germline (reference sequence). The length of the CDR3 is 16 residues. CDR3 bases: TGTGCCAGCAGTTTAGCCAGCGGCCCACGGGGAGATGAGCAGTTCTTC. Translated, it gives CASSLASGPRGDEQFF.

The chain employs TRBV4-2 and TRBJ2-6; D might be TRBD1 (6 bases). Trimming shortened V by 8 bases and J by 0 bases, and 14 bases separated the two germline ends. The CDR3 has 16 amino acids. CDR1 and CDR2 (germline): LGHNA, YNFKEQ. The CDR3 sequence is CASEGVLLSGANVLTF. The CDR3, as DNA: TGTGCCAGCGAGGGGGTGCTACTCTCTGGGGCCAACGTCCTGACTTTC.